A selection of T cell receptor beta chains follows, all from one sample in a study of brain T cells in children with intractable seizures. Only in-frame clones appear in the TCRdb table, and some are missing; sequencing was by immunoSEQ multiplex PCR. The repertoire holds under 150,000 clones, with under 95% as singletons. The sequencing used peripheral blood, collected at surgery. These receptors all come from a boy younger than two with hemimegalencephaly and intractable seizures. The CDR3 runs from the conserved cysteine through the conserved F or W. Fields, in order: D gene, V gene, J gene, clone size, CDR3 DNA, CDR3 protein. D genes are given only for firm matches. The size of a clone is reported for some rows only, either as once, few or many, or as a class for expanded clones.

d_call: TRBD2; v_call: TRBV2; j_call: TRBJ2-5; clone_size: -; cdr3_nt: TGTGCCAGCAGTGCGGGGGGGCGCACGGATGAAACCCAGTACTTC; cdr3_aa: CASSAGGRTDETQYF
d_call: TRBD2; v_call: TRBV7-2; j_call: TRBJ2-2; clone_size: -; cdr3_nt: TGTGCCAGCAGCCCCCTAGCGGGAGGGGTCACCGGGGAGCTGTTTTTT; cdr3_aa: CASSPLAGGVTGELFF
d_call: -; v_call: TRBV9; j_call: TRBJ2-5; clone_size: -; cdr3_nt: TGTGCCAGCAGCGTAGGGGATGGGGAGACCCAGTACTTC; cdr3_aa: CASSVGDGETQYF
d_call: -; v_call: TRBV29-1; j_call: TRBJ2-7; clone_size: -; cdr3_nt: TGCAGCGTTAGACCGTCTGCGAGGGCCTACGAGCAGTACTTC; cdr3_aa: CSVRPSARAYEQYF
d_call: -; v_call: TRBV4-1; j_call: TRBJ2-2; clone_size: -; cdr3_nt: TGCGCCAGCAGCCAGGTGGCTAGCTACACCGGGGAGCTGTTTTTT; cdr3_aa: CASSQVASYTGELFF
d_call: -; v_call: TRBV20-1; j_call: TRBJ1-4; clone_size: -; cdr3_nt: TGCAGTGCCAGTACCGGGGGAGACGAAAAACTGTTTTTT; cdr3_aa: CSASTGGDEKLFF
d_call: -; v_call: TRBV7-8; j_call: TRBJ2-1; clone_size: -; cdr3_nt: TGTGCCAGCAGCTACCTTGGAGGGGAGGTATACAATGAGCAGTTCTTC; cdr3_aa: CASSYLGGEVYNEQFF
d_call: -; v_call: TRBV18; j_call: TRBJ2-3; clone_size: once; cdr3_nt: TGTGCCAGCTCACCATCCCAAGCAGGCACAGATACGCAGTATTTT; cdr3_aa: CASSPSQAGTDTQYF
d_call: -; v_call: TRBV10-1; j_call: TRBJ1-1; clone_size: -; cdr3_nt: TGCGCCAGCAAAGGGACCAACACTGAAGCTTTCTTT; cdr3_aa: CASKGTNTEAFF
d_call: -; v_call: TRBV28; j_call: TRBJ1-1; clone_size: -; cdr3_nt: TGTGCCAGCAAACTTCCTACCGTTGAAGCTTTCTTT; cdr3_aa: CASKLPTVEAFF
d_call: -; v_call: TRBV15; j_call: TRBJ2-7; clone_size: -; cdr3_nt: TGTGCCACCAGCGAAGGGGGGAGCCCACAGTTCTACGAGCAGTACTTC; cdr3_aa: CATSEGGSPQFYEQYF
d_call: -; v_call: TRBV10-3; j_call: TRBJ2-1; clone_size: once; cdr3_nt: TGTGCCATCAGTGAGCCCGAATTCGGACTCGAGAAGCAGTTCTTC; cdr3_aa: CAISEPEFGLEKQFF
d_call: -; v_call: TRBV28; j_call: TRBJ1-2; clone_size: -; cdr3_nt: TGTGCCAGCAGTTATAGACGGACCTCCCTCTATGGCTACACCTTC; cdr3_aa: CASSYRRTSLYGYTF
d_call: -; v_call: TRBV27; j_call: TRBJ2-7; clone_size: -; cdr3_nt: TGTGCCAGCAGTCTGAGGGGGGCCTACGAGCAGTACTTC; cdr3_aa: CASSLRGAYEQYF
d_call: -; v_call: TRBV28; j_call: TRBJ1-2; clone_size: once; cdr3_nt: TGTGCCAGCAGTCCACCTAGGGATGGTTATGGCTACACCTTC; cdr3_aa: CASSPPRDGYGYTF
d_call: -; v_call: TRBV6-5; j_call: TRBJ2-5; clone_size: -; cdr3_nt: TGTGCCAGCAGCAGAACGGGGGGCGCAGAGACCCAGTACTTC; cdr3_aa: CASSRTGGAETQYF
d_call: TRBD1; v_call: TRBV4-2; j_call: TRBJ1-4; clone_size: -; cdr3_nt: TGTGCCAGCAGCCCCTGGCAGGGACAGAATAATGAAAAACTGTTTTTT; cdr3_aa: CASSPWQGQNNEKLFF
d_call: TRBD1; v_call: TRBV6-6; j_call: TRBJ2-3; clone_size: -; cdr3_nt: TGTGCCAGCACCCCCGGGACAGGGAAAGGCACAGATACGCAGTATTTT; cdr3_aa: CASTPGTGKGTDTQYF
d_call: TRBD1; v_call: TRBV27; j_call: TRBJ1-1; clone_size: -; cdr3_nt: TGTGCCAGCAGTTTTCCCGGGACAGGGAGAGCTTTCTTT; cdr3_aa: CASSFPGTGRAFF
d_call: -; v_call: TRBV6-6; j_call: TRBJ2-2; clone_size: -; cdr3_nt: TGTGCCAGCAGTTACTGGACCGGGGAGCTGTTTTTT; cdr3_aa: CASSYWTGELFF
d_call: -; v_call: TRBV4-1; j_call: TRBJ2-2; clone_size: few; cdr3_nt: TGCGCCAGCAGCCAAGATTGGCAGGGGGGCACCGGGGAGCTGTTTTTT; cdr3_aa: CASSQDWQGGTGELFF
d_call: TRBD2; v_call: TRBV4-1; j_call: TRBJ2-7; clone_size: -; cdr3_nt: TGCGCCAGCAGCCAGGGGACTAGCGGGAGCGGGCAGTACTTC; cdr3_aa: CASSQGTSGSGQYF
d_call: -; v_call: TRBV27; j_call: TRBJ1-2; clone_size: -; cdr3_nt: TGTGCCAGCAGTTTATCAGGGATCGGCGGCTACACCTTC; cdr3_aa: CASSLSGIGGYTF
d_call: -; v_call: TRBV4-1; j_call: TRBJ2-5; clone_size: -; cdr3_nt: TGCGCCAGCAGCCAAGATCATGCCAGGGTTCTCCAAGAGACCCAGTACTTC; cdr3_aa: CASSQDHARVLQETQYF
d_call: -; v_call: TRBV9; j_call: TRBJ2-7; clone_size: -; cdr3_nt: TGTGCCAGCAGCCCCCGCGGTCACGGGATAAGGACCTACGAGCAGTACTTC; cdr3_aa: CASSPRGHGIRTYEQYF
d_call: -; v_call: TRBV24-1; j_call: TRBJ2-1; clone_size: -; cdr3_nt: TGTGCCACCAGTGCGGGGCGATCGGTCTTCGCATATGAGCAGTTCTTC; cdr3_aa: CATSAGRSVFAYEQFF
d_call: TRBD2; v_call: TRBV28; j_call: TRBJ2-3; clone_size: -; cdr3_nt: TGTGCCAGCAGTTTGTTTAATTGGCTAGCGGGAGGTAAAGATACGCAGTATTTT; cdr3_aa: CASSLFNWLAGGKDTQYF
d_call: -; v_call: TRBV6-1; j_call: TRBJ2-1; clone_size: -; cdr3_nt: TGTGCCAGCAGTGAAGTCCCGGGCAAGGATGAGCAGTTCTTC; cdr3_aa: CASSEVPGKDEQFF
d_call: -; v_call: TRBV19; j_call: TRBJ1-6; clone_size: once; cdr3_nt: TGTGCCAGTACGGAACAGGGAAATTCACCCCTCCACTTT; cdr3_aa: CASTEQGNSPLHF